The source of this T cell receptor beta chain is a study of tissue T cells after allogeneic stem cell transplantation. Study findings and constraints: Few T cell clones were shared across patients, but motif clusters showed tissue-specific shared signatures. Anatomically similar tissues had similar TCR repertoires within each patient.

In this sample, this clone turned up a few times. Its antigen is unknown. The genes and germline here are from mouse. The read comes to an end 1 residue before the CDR3 does, leaving the germline J gene to fill in the end. Trimming took off 2 bases at V and 8 bases at J, with 4 bases between the two ends. Germline V lookup: CDR1 KGHPV, CDR2 FQNQEV (reference sequence). CDR3 length: 11 amino acids. Time point: mouse harvest day 7 after allogeneic transplant. The graft held 10^6 splenic CD5+ T cells and 10^7 T-cell-depleted bone marrow cells. This mouse GVHD model was MHC-mismatched B6 to BALB/c, profiled day 7 or 14. Method: immunoSEQ multiplex PCR; TCRdb's copy keeps in-frame clones and lacks some. The sample carries 8,500 to 9,500 clones, roughly 45% recorded once.

The clonotype was recovered from a female BALB/c mouse given C57BL/6 T cells with graft-versus-host disease after an allogeneic hematopoietic cell transplant. This sequence joins TRBV26 and TRBJ1-3; no reliable D call. Specimen: gut tissue. The CDR3 loop is CASSLLDTLYF. The sequenced part of the CDR3 DNA is TGTGCCAGCAGTCTGCTTGATACGCTCTAT.